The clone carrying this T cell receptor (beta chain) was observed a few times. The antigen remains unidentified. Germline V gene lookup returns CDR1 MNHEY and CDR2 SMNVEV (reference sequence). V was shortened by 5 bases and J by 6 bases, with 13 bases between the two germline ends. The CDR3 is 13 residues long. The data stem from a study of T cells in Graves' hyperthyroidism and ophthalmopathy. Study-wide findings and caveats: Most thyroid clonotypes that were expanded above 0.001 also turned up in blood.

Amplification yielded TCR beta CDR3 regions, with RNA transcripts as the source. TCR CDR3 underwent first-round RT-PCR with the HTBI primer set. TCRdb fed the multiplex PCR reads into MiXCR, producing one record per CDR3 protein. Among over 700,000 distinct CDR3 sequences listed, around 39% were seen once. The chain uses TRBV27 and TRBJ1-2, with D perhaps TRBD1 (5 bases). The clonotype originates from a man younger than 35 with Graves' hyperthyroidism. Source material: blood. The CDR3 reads CASSTLQGNGYTF. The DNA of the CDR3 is TGTGCCAGCAGTACCCTTCAGGGTAATGGCTACACCTTC.